A selection of T cell receptor beta chains follows, all from one sample in a study of cytomegalovirus exposure and HLA in healthy donors. Only in-frame clones appear in the TCRdb table, and some are missing; sequencing was by immunoSEQ multiplex PCR. The repertoire consists of some 130,000 clones, with 79% occurring once and the leading ten covering approximately 3%. Sample: PBMCs. Receptors originate from a female donor in good health and CMV-seronegative. The CDR3 runs from the conserved cysteine through the conserved F or W. The D gene is left open where the match is weak. Clone sizes are given selectively: once, few, many, or a class where the clone is expanded.

clone_size: NA; j_call: TRBJ2-5; v_call: TRBV20-1; d_call: NA; cdr3_aa: CSAWAGETQYF; cdr3_nt: TGCAGTGCTTGGGCGGGGGAGACCCAGTACTTC
clone_size: NA; j_call: TRBJ2-7; v_call: TRBV27; d_call: TRBD2; cdr3_aa: CASSSSGSPEQYF; cdr3_nt: TGTGCCAGCAGTTCGAGCGGGAGCCCCGAGCAGTACTTC
clone_size: NA; j_call: TRBJ2-3; v_call: TRBV4-3; d_call: TRBD2; cdr3_aa: CASSPRLAGGLTDTQYF; cdr3_nt: TGCGCCAGCAGCCCCCGACTAGCGGGAGGGCTAACAGATACGCAGTATTTT
clone_size: once; j_call: TRBJ2-5; v_call: TRBV5-1; d_call: NA; cdr3_aa: CASSLDRRAVTQYF; cdr3_nt: TGCGCCAGCAGCTTGGATCGGCGGGCCGTGACCCAGTACTTC
clone_size: NA; j_call: TRBJ2-1; v_call: TRBV5-6; d_call: NA; cdr3_aa: CASSRLPGTHSYNEQFF; cdr3_nt: TGTGCCAGCAGCCGCCTACCAGGGACACACTCCTACAATGAGCAGTTCTTC
clone_size: NA; j_call: TRBJ2-5; v_call: TRBV6-1; d_call: NA; cdr3_aa: CASSVYKSGETQYF; cdr3_nt: TGTGCCAGCAGTGTTTACAAGAGCGGAGAGACCCAGTACTTC
clone_size: NA; j_call: TRBJ1-2; v_call: TRBV5-5; d_call: TRBD1; cdr3_aa: CASSYRQGVGYGYTF; cdr3_nt: TGTGCCAGCAGCTATCGACAGGGAGTGGGATATGGCTACACCTTC
clone_size: NA; j_call: TRBJ1-2; v_call: TRBV2; d_call: NA; cdr3_aa: CASREGIFNYGYTF; cdr3_nt: TGTGCCAGCAGAGAGGGTATCTTCAACTATGGCTACACCTTC
clone_size: NA; j_call: TRBJ2-1; v_call: TRBV5-1; d_call: TRBD1; cdr3_aa: CASSLVGTGNNEQFF; cdr3_nt: TGCGCCAGCAGCTTGGTAGGGACAGGAAACAATGAGCAGTTCTTC
clone_size: NA; j_call: TRBJ1-2; v_call: TRBV6-5; d_call: NA; cdr3_aa: CASSYRGSFGYGYTF; cdr3_nt: TGTGCCAGCAGTTACCGCGGTTCATTCGGCTATGGCTACACCTTC
clone_size: once; j_call: TRBJ1-2; v_call: TRBV28; d_call: NA; cdr3_aa: CATIEGVFNYGYTF; cdr3_nt: TGTGCCACCATAGAGGGAGTTTTCAACTATGGCTACACCTTC
clone_size: few; j_call: TRBJ2-3; v_call: TRBV5-5; d_call: NA; cdr3_aa: CASSFERGTDTQYF; cdr3_nt: TGTGCCAGCAGCTTCGAGCGGGGCACAGATACGCAGTATTTT
clone_size: NA; j_call: TRBJ2-1; v_call: TRBV6-1; d_call: NA; cdr3_aa: CASTLSGNAYNEQFF; cdr3_nt: TGCGCCAGCACCCTTAGCGGAAACGCCTACAATGAGCAGTTCTTC
clone_size: NA; j_call: TRBJ2-1; v_call: TRBV11-3; d_call: TRBD2; cdr3_aa: CASSSYLAGRASYNEQFF; cdr3_nt: TGTGCCAGCAGCTCCTACTTAGCGGGAAGGGCGTCCTACAATGAGCAGTTCTTC
clone_size: NA; j_call: TRBJ1-5; v_call: TRBV6-1; d_call: NA; cdr3_aa: CASSEAAPGVQPQHF; cdr3_nt: TGTGCCAGCAGTGAAGCAGCACCAGGGGTTCAGCCCCAGCATTTT
clone_size: NA; j_call: TRBJ1-2; v_call: TRBV19; d_call: NA; cdr3_aa: CASRRQGSEDYGYTF; cdr3_nt: TGTGCCAGTAGGAGGCAGGGATCTGAGGACTATGGCTACACCTTC
clone_size: NA; j_call: TRBJ2-7; v_call: TRBV15; d_call: TRBD1; cdr3_aa: CATSSDRGTYEQYF; cdr3_nt: TGTGCCACCAGCAGTGACAGGGGGACGTACGAGCAGTACTTC